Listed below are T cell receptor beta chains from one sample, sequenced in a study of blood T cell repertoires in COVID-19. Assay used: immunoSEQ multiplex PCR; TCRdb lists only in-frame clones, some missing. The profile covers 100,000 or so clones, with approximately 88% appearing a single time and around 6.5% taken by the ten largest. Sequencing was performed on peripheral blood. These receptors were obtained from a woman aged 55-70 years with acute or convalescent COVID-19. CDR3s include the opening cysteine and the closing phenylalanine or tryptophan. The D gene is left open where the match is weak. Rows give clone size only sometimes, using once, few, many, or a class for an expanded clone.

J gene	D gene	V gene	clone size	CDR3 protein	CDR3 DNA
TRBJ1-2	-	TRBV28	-	CASSPRTADYTF	TGTGCCAGCAGTCCACGGACAGCTGACTACACCTTC
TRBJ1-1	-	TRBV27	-	CASSSLGVNTEAFF	TGTGCCAGCAGTTCGTTAGGAGTGAACACTGAAGCTTTCTTT
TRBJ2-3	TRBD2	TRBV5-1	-	CASSLRPSGSADTQYF	TGCGCCAGCAGCTTGAGGCCTAGCGGGAGTGCAGATACGCAGTATTTT
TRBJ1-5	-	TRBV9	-	CASSVGDQPQHF	TGTGCCAGCAGCGTAGGAGATCAGCCCCAGCATTTT
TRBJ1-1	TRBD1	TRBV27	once	CASSLSTGVAEAFF	TGTGCCAGCAGTTTGTCCACAGGGGTGGCTGAAGCTTTCTTT
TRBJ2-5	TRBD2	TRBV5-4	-	CASSLTSGTKETQYF	TGTGCCAGCAGCTTGACTAGCGGGACCAAAGAGACCCAGTACTTC
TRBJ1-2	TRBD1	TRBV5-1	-	CASSPDRVGYGYTF	TGCGCCAGCAGCCCAGACAGGGTAGGATATGGCTACACCTTC
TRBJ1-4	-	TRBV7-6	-	CASSLMSNEKLFF	TGTGCCAGCAGCTTAATGAGCAATGAAAAACTGTTTTTT
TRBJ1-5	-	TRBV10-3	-	CAIGGGSNQPQHF	TGTGCCATCGGGGGGGGCAGCAATCAGCCCCAGCATTTT
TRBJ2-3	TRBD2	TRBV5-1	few	CASSLGVGRGTDTQYF	TGCGCCAGCAGCTTGGGAGTCGGGAGGGGCACAGATACGCAGTATTTT
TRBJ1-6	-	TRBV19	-	CATQGSAYNSPLHF	TGTGCCACCCAGGGAAGCGCCTATAATTCACCCCTCCACTTT
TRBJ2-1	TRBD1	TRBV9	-	CASSVVGTGGYNEQFF	TGTGCCAGCAGCGTAGTGGGGACAGGGGGATACAATGAGCAGTTCTTC
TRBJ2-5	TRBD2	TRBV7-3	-	CASSPSLAGTEETQYF	TGTGCCAGCAGCCCCTCTCTAGCGGGAACGGAAGAGACCCAGTACTTC
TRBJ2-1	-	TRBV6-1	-	CASSEQGWANEQFF	TGTGCCAGCAGTGAACAGGGGTGGGCAAATGAGCAGTTCTTC
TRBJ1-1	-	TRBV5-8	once	CASNTVRKNTEAFF	TGTGCCAGCAACACAGTCAGGAAGAACACTGAAGCTTTCTTT
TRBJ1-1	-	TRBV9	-	CASSVGQPNTEAFF	TGTGCCAGCAGCGTAGGACAGCCGAACACTGAAGCTTTCTTT
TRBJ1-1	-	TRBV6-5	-	CASSYPGRGNTEAFF	TGTGCCAGCAGTTACCCCGGCCGGGGGAACACTGAAGCTTTCTTT
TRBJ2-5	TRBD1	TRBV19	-	CASSWGQGSRETQYF	TGTGCCAGTAGCTGGGGACAGGGTTCTCGGGAGACCCAGTACTTC
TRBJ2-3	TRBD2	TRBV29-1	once	CSAKGLAGGTDTQYF	TGCAGCGCAAAGGGACTAGCGGGAGGAACAGATACGCAGTATTTT
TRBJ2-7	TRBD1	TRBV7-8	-	CASSLGTGWYEQYF	TGTGCCAGCAGCTTAGGGACAGGGTGGTACGAGCAGTACTTC
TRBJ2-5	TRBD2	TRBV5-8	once	CARALSGTFQETQYF	TGTGCCAGGGCCCTTAGCGGGACCTTCCAAGAGACCCAGTACTTC
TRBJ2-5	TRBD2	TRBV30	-	CAWKAGLAAQETQYF	TGTGCCTGGAAGGCGGGACTAGCGGCCCAAGAGACCCAGTACTTC
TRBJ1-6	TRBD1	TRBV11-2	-	CASSSLGTGYNSPLHF	TGTGCCAGCAGCTCCCTAGGGACAGGGTATAATTCACCCCTCCACTTT
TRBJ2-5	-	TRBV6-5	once	CASSWRAEETQYF	TGTGCCAGCAGTTGGAGGGCAGAAGAGACCCAGTACTTC
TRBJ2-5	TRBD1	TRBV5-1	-	CASRTTGVETQYF	TGCGCCAGCAGAACCACAGGGGTTGAGACCCAGTACTTC
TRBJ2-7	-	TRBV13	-	CASSLASSSYEQYF	TGTGCCAGCAGCTTAGCCTCGTCTTCCTACGAGCAGTACTTC
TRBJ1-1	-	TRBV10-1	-	CASSEGDWSMNTEAFF	TGCGCCAGCAGTGAAGGGGACTGGTCCATGAACACTGAAGCTTTCTTT
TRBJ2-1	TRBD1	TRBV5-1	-	CASSLAGGQGYNEQFF	TGCGCCAGCAGCTTGGCCGGGGGACAGGGCTACAATGAGCAGTTCTTC
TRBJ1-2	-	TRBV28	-	CASSSVGYTF	TGTGCCAGCAGTTCAGTTGGCTACACCTTC
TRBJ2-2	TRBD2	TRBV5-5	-	CASSSGLAGVAGELFF	TGTGCCAGCAGCTCCGGACTAGCGGGAGTGGCCGGGGAGCTGTTTTTT
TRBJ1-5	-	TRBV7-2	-	CASSLNRELPQHF	TGTGCCAGCAGCTTAAACAGGGAGCTGCCCCAGCATTTT
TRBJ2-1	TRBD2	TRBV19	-	CASSLAGGSYNEQFF	TGTGCCAGTAGTTTAGCGGGAGGATCCTACAATGAGCAGTTCTTC
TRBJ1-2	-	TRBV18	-	CASSPTGPYGYTF	TGTGCCAGCTCACCAACAGGGCCTTATGGCTACACCTTC
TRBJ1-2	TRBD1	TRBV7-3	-	CASSLGGGQGFDGYTF	TGTGCCAGCAGCCTCGGCGGAGGACAGGGTTTTGATGGCTACACCTTC
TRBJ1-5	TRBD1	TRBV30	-	CAWSVGTGTSNQPQHF	TGTGCCTGGAGTGTAGGGACAGGGACTAGCAATCAGCCCCAGCATTTT
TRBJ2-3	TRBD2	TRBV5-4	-	CASSLPFSLSGRLPDTQYF	TGTGCCAGCAGCTTGCCCTTCAGCCTCAGCGGGAGACTCCCAGATACGCAGTATTTT
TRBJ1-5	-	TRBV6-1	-	CASSELLAVSNQPQHF	TGTGCCAGCAGTGAACTACTCGCGGTTAGCAATCAGCCCCAGCATTTT
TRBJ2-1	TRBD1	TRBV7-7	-	CASSTGQGNEQFF	TGTGCTAGCAGCACGGGACAGGGTAATGAGCAGTTCTTC
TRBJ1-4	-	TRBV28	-	CASSLLANEKLFF	TGTGCCAGCAGTTTATTAGCTAATGAAAAACTGTTTTTT
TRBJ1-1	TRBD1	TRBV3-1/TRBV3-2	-	CASSQEAGRGRLAAFF	TGTGCCAGCAGCCAAGAGGCGGGAAGGGGGCGTTTAGCAGCTTTCTTT
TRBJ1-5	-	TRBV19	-	CASSIGQIGNQPQHF	TGTGCCAGTAGTATCGGACAAATTGGGAATCAGCCCCAGCATTTT
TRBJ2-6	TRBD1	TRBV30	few	CATRKVGTDGANVLTF	TGTGCCACGAGGAAGGTGGGGACAGACGGGGCCAACGTCCTGACTTTC
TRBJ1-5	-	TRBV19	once	CASSILLSNQPQHF	TGTGCCAGTAGTATTCTTCTTAGCAATCAGCCCCAGCATTTT
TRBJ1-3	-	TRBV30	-	CASLAGFGNTIYF	TGTGCCTCGCTTGCGGGATTTGGAAACACCATATATTTT
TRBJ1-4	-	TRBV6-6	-	CASSEITEGEKLFF	TGTGCCAGCAGTGAGATTACAGAGGGTGAAAAACTGTTTTTT
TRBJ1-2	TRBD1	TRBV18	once	CASNTGTGGDGYTF	TGTGCCAGCAACACCGGGACAGGGGGCGATGGCTACACCTTC
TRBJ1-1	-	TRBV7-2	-	CASSLEGLMNTEAFF	TGTGCCAGCAGCTTAGAGGGACTAATGAACACTGAAGCTTTCTTT
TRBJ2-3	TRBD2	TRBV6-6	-	CASSILAATDTQYF	TGTGCCAGCAGTATCCTAGCGGCCACAGATACGCAGTATTTT
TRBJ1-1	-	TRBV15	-	CATSRDLANTEAFF	TGTGCCACCAGCAGAGATTTAGCGAACACTGAAGCTTTCTTT
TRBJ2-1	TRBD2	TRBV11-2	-	CASSLGGSVRNEQFF	TGTGCCAGCAGCTTGGGCGGGAGCGTGAGGAATGAGCAGTTCTTC
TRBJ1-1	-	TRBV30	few	CAFRGTEAFF	TGTGCCTTCAGGGGAACTGAAGCTTTCTTT
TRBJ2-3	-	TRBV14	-	CASSPDSYTDTQYF	TGTGCCAGCAGCCCCGACAGCTACACAGATACGCAGTATTTT
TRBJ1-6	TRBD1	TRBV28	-	CASSWNRGLSPLHF	TGTGCCAGCAGTTGGAACAGGGGGCTATCACCCCTCCACTTT